Listed below are T cell receptor beta chains from one sample, sequenced in a study of shared clonotypes between healthy human individuals. The method was immunoSEQ multiplex PCR; TCRdb's version includes in-frame clones alone and lacks a portion of them. The sample gives around 350,000 clones, around four fifths of which show up once; under 11% is in the top ten. Sequencing input: memory CD4+ T cells sorted from blood. Receptors were obtained from a man aged 25 to 40 in good health. CDR3s include the opening cysteine and the closing phenylalanine or tryptophan. A D gene is named only where the DNA matches it firmly. The listing skips clone size in some rows; elsewhere it reads once, few, many or a size class.

D gene,V gene,clone size,J gene,CDR3 protein,CDR3 DNA
-,TRBV7-2,-,TRBJ1-4,CASSGPPGRTNEKLFF,TGTGCCAGCAGCGGACCACCCGGCAGAACTAATGAAAAACTGTTTTTT
TRBD1,TRBV2,-,TRBJ1-2,CASSIDRGQAGGYTF,TGTGCCAGCAGTATCGACCGAGGACAGGCGGGTGGCTACACCTTC
TRBD1,TRBV2,-,TRBJ2-3,CASSVGQGADTQYF,TGTGCCAGCAGTGTCGGGCAGGGGGCAGATACGCAGTATTTT
TRBD1,TRBV6-6,-,TRBJ2-1,CASRSGTGGYNEQFF,TGTGCCAGCAGGTCCGGGACAGGGGGCTACAATGAGCAGTTCTTC
TRBD1,TRBV7-8,once,TRBJ1-2,CASSPRQGYGYTF,TGTGCCAGCAGCCCAAGACAGGGCTATGGCTACACCTTC
-,TRBV11-1,-,TRBJ2-1,CASSLMNRGRGYNEQFF,TGTGCCAGCAGCTTAATGAATAGGGGAAGGGGTTACAATGAGCAGTTCTTC
TRBD2,TRBV7-8,-,TRBJ2-1,CASSSLAGDNEQFF,TGTGCCAGCAGCAGTCTAGCGGGTGACAATGAGCAGTTCTTC
TRBD1,TRBV11-2,-,TRBJ2-3,CASSIRTGRTDTQYF,TGTGCCAGCAGCATAAGGACAGGGCGCACAGATACGCAGTATTTT
TRBD2,TRBV28,-,TRBJ2-7,CASSQTGREGREQYF,TGTGCCAGCAGCCAAACTGGGAGGGAAGGGCGCGAGCAGTACTTC
-,TRBV9,few,TRBJ1-2,CASSVSLGVSYTF,TGTGCCAGCAGCGTATCCCTGGGAGTTAGCTACACCTTC
-,TRBV6-6,-,TRBJ2-3,CASSNPDTQFF,TGTGCCAGCAGTAATCCAGATACGCAGTTTTTT
-,TRBV19,-,TRBJ2-1,CASSISVHEQFF,TGTGCCAGTAGTATCTCAGTCCATGAGCAGTTCTTC
-,TRBV11-1,-,TRBJ1-1,CASSQIRDGEAFF,TGTGCCAGCAGCCAAATCCGGGACGGTGAAGCTTTCTTT
-,TRBV5-1,-,TRBJ1-3,CASSLNWSGSGNTIYF,TGCGCCAGCAGCCTGAACTGGAGCGGCTCTGGAAACACCATATATTTT
-,TRBV11-1,once,TRBJ2-7,CASSLGRDWGTYEQYF,TGTGCCAGCAGCTTAGGCCGGGACTGGGGCACCTACGAGCAGTACTTC
TRBD1,TRBV30,-,TRBJ2-3,CAWSLEGQGSDTQYF,TGTGCCTGGAGTCTAGAGGGACAGGGGTCAGATACGCAGTATTTT
TRBD2,TRBV27,-,TRBJ2-7,CASSPPPGRGPYEQYF,TGTGCCAGCAGCCCTCCGCCGGGGAGGGGACCCTACGAGCAGTACTTC
TRBD1,TRBV5-4,-,TRBJ1-4,CASSPLPGTGKNEKLFF,TGTGCCAGCAGCCCTCTCCCCGGGACAGGGAAGAATGAAAAACTGTTTTTT
-,TRBV11-3,few,TRBJ2-1,CASSLGTINEQFF,TGTGCCAGCAGCTTAGGGACAATCAATGAGCAGTTCTTC
-,TRBV5-1,-,TRBJ1-1,CASSKGGNTEAFF,TGCGCCAGCAGCAAAGGGGGGAACACTGAAGCTTTCTTT
-,TRBV4-2,-,TRBJ1-4,CASSQVEGVGEKLFF,TGTGCCAGCAGCCAAGTCGAGGGTGTGGGTGAAAAACTGTTTTTT
-,TRBV9,-,TRBJ2-3,CASSVGSGQDTQYF,TGTGCCAGCAGCGTAGGCTCAGGCCAGGATACGCAGTATTTT
-,TRBV28,-,TRBJ1-5,CASSYAGQPQHF,TGTGCCAGCAGCTACGCGGGGCAGCCCCAGCATTTT
TRBD2,TRBV2,once,TRBJ2-7,CASSLAGRYEQYF,TGTGCCAGCAGTTTAGCGGGTAGATACGAGCAGTACTTC
-,TRBV2,few,TRBJ2-7,CASSVQGFNEQYF,TGTGCCAGCAGTGTTCAGGGGTTCAACGAGCAGTACTTC
TRBD1,TRBV7-2,many,TRBJ1-1,CASSRDRGRGWAAEAFF,TGTGCCAGCAGCCGGGACAGGGGAAGGGGCTGGGCGGCTGAAGCTTTCTTT